The clone carrying this T cell receptor beta chain occurred once. What it binds is unknown. This CDR3 spans 17 amino acids. The germline V gene encodes CDR1 SEHNR and CDR2 FQNEAQ (reference sequence). V was pared by 5 bases and J by 8 bases, with 12 bases of the junction left unmatched. The record originates from a study of Ad26.COV2.S vaccination and SARS-CoV-2 variants. Study information: The Ad26.COV2.S arm of the COV1001 trial was where the donor was placed. Intramuscularly, Ad26.COV2.S was given either once or twice, 56 days apart. The study's findings and limits: Spike-specific responses of CD8+ and CD4+ T cells were reported to display substantial breadth after vaccination. Individuals receiving vaccine had higher spike-specific TCR breadth than placebo recipients did.

Using immunoSEQ multiplex PCR, the repertoire was profiled, and TCRdb retains in-frame clones only, with some absent. The sample holds a few hundred thousand clones, 75% to 95% seen once. The treatment here: some 19 received Ad26.COV2.S at low or high dose, single or two shots; about five received placebo; per-sample allocation not given. Sampling happened 63 days after the first vaccine or placebo injection. The sample in question was peripheral blood, obtained in a trial of Ad26.COV2.S vaccine versus placebo. This sequence joins TRBV7-9 and TRBJ1-4, with 12 positions matching TRBD1. The TCR originated in a person between 18 and 65 years old who received the Ad26.COV2.S COVID-19 vaccine or a placebo. In nucleotides, the CDR3 is TGTGCCAGCAGCCTCGGGGACAGGGGGCGCTCGGTCGAAAAACTGTTTTTT. Translation gives CASSLGDRGRSVEKLFF.